These 19 T cell receptor beta chains were sequenced from one sample in a study of T cell repertoires in ileal Crohn's disease. Noted time point: neoterminal ileum biopsy at postoperative endoscopy, about 6 months after surgery. Some clones are missing from TCRdb's copy, which holds only in-frame ones; the method was immunoSEQ multiplex PCR. Among 7,300 or so clones listed, around 70% were seen once. The specimen was ileal tissue. The receptors here all came from an adult with Crohn's disease.

The genes are TRBV5-6 and TRBJ1-2; a weak D match, TRBD1 (6 bases). The CDR3 has 15 residues. V was trimmed by 4 bases and J by 5 bases, leaving 18 bases between them. Germline V gene lookup returns CDR1 SGHDT and CDR2 YYEEEE. The CDR3 DNA reads TGTGCCAGCAGCCCTCCCGCAGGGGCAATTTATGGCTACACCTTC. Its translation: CASSPPAGAIYGYTF.

In nucleotides, the CDR3 is TGTGCCAGTAGTATTACCGCGACCGGGACAGCCTTGGGCGAGCAGTACTTC. The encoded protein is CASSITATGTALGEQYF. V usage is TRBV19 and J usage is TRBJ2-7; 7 bases are a match to TRBD1. The V gene end was trimmed by 3 bases and the J gene end by 6 bases; junction bases not matched to a gene: 17. The CDR3 spans 17 residues. Per germline, CDR1 LNHDA and CDR2 SQIVND (reference sequence).

The V and J genes are TRBV5-1 and TRBJ1-6; D may be TRBD1 (6 bases). The CDR3 is 14 amino acids. Per germline, CDR1 SGHRS and CDR2 YFSETQ. Trimming removed 6 bases at V and 5 bases at J, with 12 bases between. The CDR3 DNA is TGCGCCAGCAAAGCCGGGACAAATAATTCACCCCTCCACTTT. Translated: CASKAGTNNSPLHF.

V usage is TRBV2 and J usage is TRBJ2-3; the D is unclear. Trimming took off 6 bases at V and 1 base at J, with 11 bases between the two ends. This CDR3 contains 14 residues. Germline V CDR1 and CDR2: SNHLY, FYNNEI. The CDR3 nucleotides read TGTGCCAGCAGAGCCTCCCCGCGCACAGATACGCAGTATTTT. It codes for CASRASPRTDTQYF.

The chain has TRBV7-9 and TRBJ2-7, with D perhaps TRBD1 (5 bases). V lost 4 bases and J lost 3, with 10 bases in between. Looked up from germline, CDR1 is SEHNR and CDR2 is FQNEAQ (reference sequence). The CDR3 covers 13 residues. The CDR3: CASSSAQGYEQYF. In DNA form, the CDR3 reads TGTGCCAGCAGCTCTGCTCAGGGCTACGAGCAGTACTTC.

With respect to this clone: The same CDR3 can be traced to other DNA sequences in this sample. The V and J genes are TRBV11-2 and TRBJ1-2; D not certain. Per germline, CDR1 SGHAT and CDR2 FQNNGV. The CDR3 covers 12 residues. V was cut by 0 bases and J by 4 bases, with 3 bases left in between. The CDR3 DNA is TGTGCCAGCAGCTTAGATAGCTATGGCTACACCTTC. It codes for CASSLDSYGYTF.

J is TRBJ2-5 and V is TRBV19; 12 bases match TRBD2. The CDR3 sequence is 13 residues long. Germline assignment: CDR1 LNHDA and CDR2 SQIVND (reference sequence). V shed 10 bases and J 3 bases; nucleotides not matched to a gene: 3. CDR3 loop: CATRTSGEETQYF. In DNA form, the CDR3 reads TGTGCCACGAGGACTAGCGGGGAAGAGACCCAGTACTTC.

This sequence joins TRBV27 and TRBJ2-3; the D is unclear. With 2 bases removed from V and 2 bases from J, the gap between germline ends came to 11 bases. The germline CDR1 and CDR2 sequences are MNHEY and SMNVEV (reference sequence). The CDR3 runs 15 residues. CDR3 nucleotides: TGTGCCAGCAGTTTAGGTGCAGTCTCCACAGATACGCAGTATTTT. Its protein is CASSLGAVSTDTQYF.

The chain uses TRBV5-4 and TRBJ1-1; D unresolved. Trimming took off 4 bases at V and 1 base at J, with 14 bases between the two ends. From germline, CDR1 is SGHNT and CDR2 YYREEE (reference sequence). The CDR3 is 15 amino acids. The CDR3 DNA is TGTGCCAGCAGCCCCCCCGGTCGAGAGAACACTGAAGCTTTCTTT. Translated: CASSPPGRENTEAFF.

The rearrangement joins TRBV4-3 to TRBJ2-1; 12 nucleotides agree with TRBD2. The J segment lost 9 bases and the V segment lost 4 bases, leaving 7 bases of the junction unmatched. The CDR3 has 15 amino acids. From germline, CDR1 is LGHNA and CDR2 YSLEER. For the CDR3, the DNA is TGCGCCAGCAGCCTCAGGACTAGCGGGATGGCTGAGCAGTTCTTC. This encodes CASSLRTSGMAEQFF.

The V call is TRBV7-2, the J call TRBJ2-7, with 9 bases lining up with TRBD2. With V trimmed by 7 bases and J by 3 bases, 10 bases remained unmatched. The CDR3 has 15 residues. Per germline, CDR1 SGHTA and CDR2 FQGNSA. CDR3 in DNA: TGTGCCAGCAAGTACATAGCGGGAGATCGCTACGAGCAGTACTTC. It specifies CASKYIAGDRYEQYF.

This chain joins TRBV27 and TRBJ1-2; no clear D gene. Trimming left V 0 bases short and J 3 bases short, with 8 bases between. The CDR3 extends over 14 amino acids. The germline V gene encodes CDR1 MNHEY and CDR2 SMNVEV (reference sequence). CDR3 in amino acids: CASSLSLGDYGYTF. For the CDR3, the DNA is TGTGCCAGCAGTTTATCATTGGGCGACTATGGCTACACCTTC.

V is TRBV9 and J is TRBJ2-5; TRBD1 matches 10 bases. After removal of 0 bases from V and 5 bases from J, the junction contained 4 bases not matched to a gene. Germline CDR1 and CDR2: SGDLS and YYNGEE. This CDR3 is built from 15 residues. The CDR3 loop reads CASSVEDRGFETQYF. The CDR3 DNA is TGTGCCAGCAGCGTAGAGGACAGGGGGTTCGAGACCCAGTACTTC.

This clone has only one observation. The rearrangement uses TRBV7-8 and TRBJ2-5, with 14 bases aligning to TRBD2. The J segment lost 1 base and the V segment lost 5 bases, leaving 3 bases of the junction unmatched. The CDR3 length is 16 residues. Germline V gene lookup returns CDR1 SGHVS and CDR2 FQNEAQ. The CDR3 loop is CASSQGLAGAQETQYF. As DNA, the CDR3 is TGTGCCAGCAGCCAGGGACTAGCGGGGGCCCAAGAGACCCAGTACTTC.

The J gene is TRBJ2-1, the V gene TRBV7-2, with D uncertain. V dropped 8 bases and J dropped 9 bases, with 20 bases sitting between them. The CDR3 length is 14 residues. CDR1 SGHTA and CDR2 FQGNSA come from the germline V gene. The CDR3 DNA sequence: TGTGCCAGCCGGAGCGCCCCGTTCTTCGGTGAGCAGTTCTTC. This translates into CASRSAPFFGEQFF.

This clone occurred once. This chain links TRBV5-3 with TRBJ2-5, with 8 bases fitting TRBD2. TRBV5-3 is an open reading frame, and its role is uncertain. Germline trimming cut 0 bases from V and 1 base from J; bases unmatched to any gene: 5. This CDR3 has 16 amino acids. CDR3 nucleotides: TGTGCCAGAAGCTTGGCGACGGGAGGGCCCCAAGAGACCCAGTACTTC. Translation: CARSLATGGPQETQYF.

This rearrangement joins TRBV9 to TRBJ1-1; D ambiguous. V dropped 3 bases and J dropped 0 bases, with 9 bases sitting between them. CDR1 is SGDLS, CDR2 YYNGEE, per germline. This CDR3 spans 14 amino acids. CDR3 nucleotide sequence: TGTGCCAGCAGCGCAGAGGCTTTGAACACTGAAGCTTTCTTT. Translating gives CASSAEALNTEAFF.

The chain recombines TRBV7-3 with TRBJ2-3, with 8 bases fitting TRBD2. Germline V CDR1 and CDR2: SGHTA, FQGTGA. The CDR3 extends over 18 amino acids. The trim removed 0 bases at V and 2 bases at J, leaving 10 bases unmatched. The CDR3 protein is CASSLTAGGGGNTDTQYF. CDR3 DNA sequence: TGTGCCAGCAGCTTAACTGCGGGGGGCGGAGGGAACACAGATACGCAGTATTTT. The full variable domain, rest sourced from reference TRBV7-3 and TRBJ2-3, is GAGVSQTPSNKVTEKGKYVELRCDPISGHTALYWYRQSLGQGPEFLIYFQGTGAADDSGLPNDRFFAVRPEGSVSTLKIQRTERGDSAVYLCASSLTAGGGGNTDTQYFGPGTRLTVL.

This clone was seen only a few times. This chain uses TRBV7-2 with TRBJ2-5; D gene ambiguous. V was pared by 1 base and J by 3 bases, with 12 bases between. CDR1 is SGHTA and CDR2 is FQGNSA in the germline V gene. This CDR3 spans 15 amino acids. The CDR3 region has the DNA TGTGCCAGCAGCTTAGGAAAGAACGGTGAAGAGACCCAGTACTTC. Its translation is CASSLGKNGEETQYF.